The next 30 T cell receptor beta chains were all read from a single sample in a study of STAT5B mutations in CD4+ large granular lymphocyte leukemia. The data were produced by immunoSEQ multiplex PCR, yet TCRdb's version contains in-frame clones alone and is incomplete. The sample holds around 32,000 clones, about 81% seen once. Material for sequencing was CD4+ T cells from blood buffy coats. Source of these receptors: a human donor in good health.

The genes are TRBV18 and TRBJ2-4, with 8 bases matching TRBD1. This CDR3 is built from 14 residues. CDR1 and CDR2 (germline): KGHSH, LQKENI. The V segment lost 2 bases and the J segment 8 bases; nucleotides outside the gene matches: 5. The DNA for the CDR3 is TGTGCCAGCTCACCAAGGACAGGGACGGACATTCAGTACTTC. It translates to CASSPRTGTDIQYF.

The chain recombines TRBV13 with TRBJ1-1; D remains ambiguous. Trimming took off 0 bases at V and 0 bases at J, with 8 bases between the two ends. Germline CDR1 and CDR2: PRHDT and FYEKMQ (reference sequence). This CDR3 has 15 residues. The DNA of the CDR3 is TGTGCCAGCAGCTTAGGAAACAGAGTGAACACTGAAGCTTTCTTT. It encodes CASSLGNRVNTEAFF.

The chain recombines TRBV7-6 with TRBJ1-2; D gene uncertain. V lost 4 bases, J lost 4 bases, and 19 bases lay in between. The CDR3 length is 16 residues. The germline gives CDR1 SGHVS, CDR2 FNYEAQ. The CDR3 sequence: CASSSTGGRTSYGYTF. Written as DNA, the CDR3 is TGTGCCAGCAGCTCCACCGGTGGCAGGACCAGCTATGGCTACACCTTC.

The CDR3 DNA sequence: TGCGCCAGCAGCTTGAATGGCAATCAGCCCCAGCATTTT. This encodes CASSLNGNQPQHF. This chain joins TRBV5-1 and TRBJ1-5; D gene unclear. The CDR3 spans 13 residues. CDR1 and CDR2 (germline): SGHRS, YFSETQ. V shed 1 base and J shed 2 bases, with 4 bases lying between them.

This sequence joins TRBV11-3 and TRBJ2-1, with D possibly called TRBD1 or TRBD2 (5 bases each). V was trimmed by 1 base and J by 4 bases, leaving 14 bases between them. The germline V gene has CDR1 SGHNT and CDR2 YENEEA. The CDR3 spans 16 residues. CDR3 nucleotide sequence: TGTGCCAGCAGCTTAGGGAACCCGGGGCCTTACAATGAGCAGTTCTTC. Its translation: CASSLGNPGPYNEQFF.

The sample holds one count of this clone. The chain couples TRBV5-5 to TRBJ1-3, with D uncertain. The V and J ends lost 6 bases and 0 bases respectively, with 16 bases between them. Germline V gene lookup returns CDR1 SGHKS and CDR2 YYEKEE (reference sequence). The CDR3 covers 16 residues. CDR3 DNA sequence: TGTGCCAGCACCCCAACCCCCAGTAACTCTGGAAACACCATATATTTT. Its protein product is CASTPTPSNSGNTIYF. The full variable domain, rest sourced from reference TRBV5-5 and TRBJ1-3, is DAGVTQSPTHLIKTRGQQVTLRCSPISGHKSVSWYQQVLGQGPQFIFQYYEKEERGRGNFPDRFSARQFPNYSSELNVNALLLGDSALYLCASTPTPSNSGNTIYFGEGSWLTVV.

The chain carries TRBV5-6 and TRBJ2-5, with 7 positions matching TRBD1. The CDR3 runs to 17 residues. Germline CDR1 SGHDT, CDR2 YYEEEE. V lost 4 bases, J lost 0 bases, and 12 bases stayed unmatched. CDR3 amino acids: CASSRVSGTAYQETQYF. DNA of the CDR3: TGTGCCAGCAGCCGAGTTTCCGGGACAGCCTACCAAGAGACCCAGTACTTC.

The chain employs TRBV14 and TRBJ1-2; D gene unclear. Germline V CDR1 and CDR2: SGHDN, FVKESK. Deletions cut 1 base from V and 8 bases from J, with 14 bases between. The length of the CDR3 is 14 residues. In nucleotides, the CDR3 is TGTGCCAGCAGCCAAGCAGACTGGGGTGCCGGCTACACCTTC. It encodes CASSQADWGAGYTF.

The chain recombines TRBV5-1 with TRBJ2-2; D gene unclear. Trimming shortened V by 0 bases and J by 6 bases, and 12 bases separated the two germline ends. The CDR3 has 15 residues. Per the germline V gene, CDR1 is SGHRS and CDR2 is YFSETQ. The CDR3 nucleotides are TGCGCCAGCAGCTTGGTCCCAGTAGAATCCGGGGAGCTGTTTTTT. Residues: CASSLVPVESGELFF.

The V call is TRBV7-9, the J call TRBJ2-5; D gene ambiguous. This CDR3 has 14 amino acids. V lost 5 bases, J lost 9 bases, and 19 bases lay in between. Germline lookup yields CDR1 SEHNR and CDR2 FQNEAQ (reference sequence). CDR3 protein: CASSPPTILWAQYF. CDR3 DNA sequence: TGTGCCAGCAGCCCTCCTACAATTTTATGGGCCCAGTACTTC.

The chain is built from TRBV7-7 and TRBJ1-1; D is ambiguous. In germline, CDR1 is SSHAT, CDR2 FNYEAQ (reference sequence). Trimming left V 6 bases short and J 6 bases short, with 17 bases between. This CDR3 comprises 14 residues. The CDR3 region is CASSPQPNGAEAFF. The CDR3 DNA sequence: TGTGCCAGCAGTCCACAGCCGAACGGGGCTGAAGCTTTCTTT.

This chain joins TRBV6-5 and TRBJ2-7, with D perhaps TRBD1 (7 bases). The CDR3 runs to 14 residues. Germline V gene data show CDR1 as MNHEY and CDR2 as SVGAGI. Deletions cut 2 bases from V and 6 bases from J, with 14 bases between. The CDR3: CASSYRRQGGEQYF. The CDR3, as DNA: TGTGCCAGCAGTTACAGGAGACAGGGAGGCGAGCAGTACTTC.

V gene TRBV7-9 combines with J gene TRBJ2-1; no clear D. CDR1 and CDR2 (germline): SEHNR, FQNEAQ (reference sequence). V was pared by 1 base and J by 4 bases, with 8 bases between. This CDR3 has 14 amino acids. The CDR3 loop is CASSLDNRYNEQFF. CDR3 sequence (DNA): TGTGCCAGCAGCTTAGATAATAGATACAATGAGCAGTTCTTC.

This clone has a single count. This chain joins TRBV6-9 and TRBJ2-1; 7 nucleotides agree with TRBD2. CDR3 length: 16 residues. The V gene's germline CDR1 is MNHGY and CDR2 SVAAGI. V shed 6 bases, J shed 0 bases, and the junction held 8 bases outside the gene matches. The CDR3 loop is CASSLGRDHSYNEQFF. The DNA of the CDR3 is TGTGCCAGCAGCTTAGGGAGGGACCACTCCTACAATGAGCAGTTCTTC.

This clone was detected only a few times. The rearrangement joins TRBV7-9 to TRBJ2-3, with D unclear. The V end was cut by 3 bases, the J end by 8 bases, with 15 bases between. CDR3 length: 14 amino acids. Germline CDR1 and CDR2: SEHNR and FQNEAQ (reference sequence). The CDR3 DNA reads TGTGCCAGCAGCTTGGATGGGGTGTGGTCTACGCAGTATTTT. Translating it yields CASSLDGVWSTQYF.

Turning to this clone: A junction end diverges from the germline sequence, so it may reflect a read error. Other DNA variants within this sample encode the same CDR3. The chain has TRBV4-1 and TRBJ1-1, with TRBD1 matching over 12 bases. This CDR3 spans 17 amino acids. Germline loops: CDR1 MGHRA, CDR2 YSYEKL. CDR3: CASSQGGTGGMNTEAFF. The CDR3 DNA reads TGCGCCAGCAGCCAAGGAGGGACAGGGGGCATGAACACTGAAGCCTTCTTT.

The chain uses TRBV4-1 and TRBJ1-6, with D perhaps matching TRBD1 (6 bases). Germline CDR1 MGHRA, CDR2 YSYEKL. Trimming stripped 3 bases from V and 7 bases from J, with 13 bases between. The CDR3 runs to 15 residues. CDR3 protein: CASSHTGTENSPLHF. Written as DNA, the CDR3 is TGCGCCAGCAGCCATACAGGGACGGAAAATTCACCCCTCCACTTT.

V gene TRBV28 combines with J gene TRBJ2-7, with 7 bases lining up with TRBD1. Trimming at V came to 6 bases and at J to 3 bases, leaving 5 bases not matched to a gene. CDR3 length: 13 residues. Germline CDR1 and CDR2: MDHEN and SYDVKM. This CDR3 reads CASSPGTDYEQYF. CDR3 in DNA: TGTGCCAGCAGCCCTGGGACAGACTACGAGCAGTACTTC.

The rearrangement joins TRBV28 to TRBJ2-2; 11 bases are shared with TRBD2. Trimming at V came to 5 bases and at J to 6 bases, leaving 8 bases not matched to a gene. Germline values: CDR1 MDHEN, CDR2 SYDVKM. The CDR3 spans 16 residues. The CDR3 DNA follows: TGTGCCAGCAGTCCTCCGGGACTAGCGGCCCCCGGGGAGCTGTTTTTT. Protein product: CASSPPGLAAPGELFF. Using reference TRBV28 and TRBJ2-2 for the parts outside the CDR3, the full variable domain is DVKVTQSSRYLVKRTGEKVFLECVQDMDHENMFWYRQDPGLGLRLIYFSYDVKMKEKGDIPEGYSVSREKKERFSLILESASTNQTSMYLCASSPPGLAAPGELFFGEGSRLTVL.

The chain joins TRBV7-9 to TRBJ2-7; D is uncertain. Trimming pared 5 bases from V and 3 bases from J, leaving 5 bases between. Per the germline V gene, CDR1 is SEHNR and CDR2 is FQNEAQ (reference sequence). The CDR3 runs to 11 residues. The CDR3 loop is CASSPLYEQYF. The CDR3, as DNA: TGTGCCAGCAGCCCACTCTACGAGCAGTACTTC.

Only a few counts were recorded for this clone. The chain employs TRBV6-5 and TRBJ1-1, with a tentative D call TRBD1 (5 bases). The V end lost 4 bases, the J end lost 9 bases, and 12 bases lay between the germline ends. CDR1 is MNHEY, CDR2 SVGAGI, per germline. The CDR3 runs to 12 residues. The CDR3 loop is CASSSLEGKAFF. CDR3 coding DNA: TGTGCCAGCAGTTCGCTGGAGGGGAAAGCTTTCTTT.

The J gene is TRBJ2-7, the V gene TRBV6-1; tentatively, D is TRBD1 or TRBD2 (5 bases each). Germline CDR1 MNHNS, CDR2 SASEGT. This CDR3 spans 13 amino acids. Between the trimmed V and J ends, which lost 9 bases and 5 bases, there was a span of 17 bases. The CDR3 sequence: CASQSGSSDEQYF. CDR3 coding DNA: TGTGCCAGTCAATCAGGGAGTTCGGACGAGCAGTACTTC.

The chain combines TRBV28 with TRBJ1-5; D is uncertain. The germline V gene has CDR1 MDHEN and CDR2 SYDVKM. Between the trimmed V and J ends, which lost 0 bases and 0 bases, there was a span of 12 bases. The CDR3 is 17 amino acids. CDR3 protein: CASSLWGREDSNQPQHF. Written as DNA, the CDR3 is TGTGCCAGCAGTTTATGGGGTCGAGAGGATAGCAATCAGCCCCAGCATTTT.

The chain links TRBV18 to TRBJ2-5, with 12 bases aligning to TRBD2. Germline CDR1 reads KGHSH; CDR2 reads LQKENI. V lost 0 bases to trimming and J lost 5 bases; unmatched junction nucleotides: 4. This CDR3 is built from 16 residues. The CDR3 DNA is TGTGCCAGCTCACCACCGCGGCTAGCGGGAGGGGAGACCCAGTACTTC. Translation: CASSPPRLAGGETQYF.

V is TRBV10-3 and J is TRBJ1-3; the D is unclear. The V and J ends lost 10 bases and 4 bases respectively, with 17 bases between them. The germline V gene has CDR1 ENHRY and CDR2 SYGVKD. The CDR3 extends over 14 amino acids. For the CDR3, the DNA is TGTGCCACCGACTCCGGGGTGTCAGGAAACACCATATATTTT. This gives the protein CATDSGVSGNTIYF.

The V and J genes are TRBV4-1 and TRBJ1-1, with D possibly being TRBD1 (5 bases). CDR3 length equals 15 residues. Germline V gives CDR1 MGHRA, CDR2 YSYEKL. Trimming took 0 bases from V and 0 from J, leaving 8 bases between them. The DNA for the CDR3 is TGCGCCAGCAGCCAAGACCAGACAGTGAACACTGAAGCTTTCTTT. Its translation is CASSQDQTVNTEAFF.

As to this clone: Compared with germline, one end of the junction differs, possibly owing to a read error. The DNA for the CDR3 is TGTGCCAGCAGCTTAGGCGATCGCGGGGCTGAAGGCTTC. This gives the protein CASSLGDRGAEGF. This chain joins TRBV11-2 and TRBJ2-7, with D perhaps TRBD2 (6 bases). The germline V gene encodes CDR1 SGHAT and CDR2 FQNNGV. The CDR3 spans 13 residues.

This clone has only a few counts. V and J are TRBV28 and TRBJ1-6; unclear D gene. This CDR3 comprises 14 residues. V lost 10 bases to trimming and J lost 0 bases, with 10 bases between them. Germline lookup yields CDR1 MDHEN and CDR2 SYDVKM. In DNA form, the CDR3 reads TGTGCCACCGACACTAGCTCCTATAATTCACCCCTCCACTTT. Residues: CATDTSSYNSPLHF.

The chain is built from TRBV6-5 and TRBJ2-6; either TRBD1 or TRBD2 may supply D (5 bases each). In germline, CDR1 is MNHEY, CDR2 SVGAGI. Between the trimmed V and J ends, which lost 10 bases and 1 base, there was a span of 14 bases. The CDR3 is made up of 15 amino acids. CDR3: CATARDGSGANVLTF. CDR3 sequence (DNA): TGTGCCACCGCCCGGGACGGGTCTGGGGCCAACGTCCTGACTTTC.

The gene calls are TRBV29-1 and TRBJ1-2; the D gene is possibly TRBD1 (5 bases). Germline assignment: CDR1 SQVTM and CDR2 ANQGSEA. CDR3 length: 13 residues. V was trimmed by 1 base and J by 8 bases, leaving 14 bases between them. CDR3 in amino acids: CSVEGVGGGGYTF. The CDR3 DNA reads TGCAGCGTTGAAGGCGTCGGGGGAGGCGGCTACACCTTC.